This TCR beta chain was captured by sequencing in a study of cytotoxic CD8 clonotypes in ibrutinib-treated CLL. CDR3 length: 16 amino acids. V was trimmed by 5 bases and J by 0 bases, leaving 18 bases between them. Germline CDR1 reads SGHRS; CDR2 reads YFSETQ. Details on this clone: Its matching antigen is unknown.

Points from the study as a whole: Researchers report that baseline clonality outpaced age-matched healthy donors and tracked circulating CD8+ T-cell counts. Stable or contracted on treatment, public clonotypes were also uncommon.

Cryopreserved PBMCs supplied roughly 2 micrograms of genomic DNA for TCR beta libraries. The table came from immunoSEQ multiplex PCR; TCRdb's copy has only in-frame clones and leaves some out. Of some 200,000 clones in the sample, roughly 72% were seen once. The chain uses TRBV5-1 and TRBJ2-7; D is unresolved. This receptor was identified in a human donor with chronic lymphocytic leukemia. This sample comprised PBMCs, obtained after 24 months of ibrutinib treatment. The DNA for the CDR3 is TGCGCCAGCAGTCCGGACCGTACCAGACCCTCCTACGAGCAGTACTTC. It yields the protein CASSPDRTRPSYEQYF.